This is a list of T cell receptor beta chains from one sample in a study of spatial heterogeneity in lung cancer. From the 5' RACE reads, TCRdb called clonotypes with MiXCR, one entry per CDR3 protein. The sample contains roughly 48,000 distinct CDR3 sequences, under 6% of which appear only once. Sequences were derived from PBMCs, sampled at surgery. The source of these receptors is a male donor with early-stage non-small cell lung cancer. The CDR3 runs from the conserved cysteine through the conserved F or W. The D gene is left open where the match is weak.

V gene: TRBV7-2; D gene: .; CDR3 length: 14; CDR3 protein: CASSAYPSYNEQFF
V gene: TRBV4-2; D gene: TRBD2; CDR3 length: 16; CDR3 protein: CASSLASGRSRETQYF
V gene: TRBV9; D gene: .; CDR3 length: 17; CDR3 protein: CASTPGNGRANWYGYTF
V gene: TRBV20-1; D gene: TRBD2; CDR3 length: 14; CDR3 protein: CSARAGGRSYEQYF
V gene: TRBV5-1; D gene: .; CDR3 length: 15; CDR3 protein: CASSLDRAGHNEQFF
V gene: TRBV9; D gene: .; CDR3 length: 15; CDR3 protein: CASSAKGGMNYEQYF
V gene: TRBV27; D gene: .; CDR3 length: 15; CDR3 protein: CASIQQTGARDTQYF
V gene: TRBV18; D gene: .; CDR3 length: 15; CDR3 protein: CASSPTGSYNSPLHF
V gene: TRBV4-1; D gene: TRBD2; CDR3 length: 16; CDR3 protein: CASSQELAGVYNEQFF
V gene: TRBV20-1; D gene: .; CDR3 length: 14; CDR3 protein: CSAKGQRSSYEQYF
V gene: TRBV12-3/TRBV12-4; D gene: .; CDR3 length: 13; CDR3 protein: CASRSNRFREQYF
V gene: TRBV27; D gene: TRBD1; CDR3 length: 14; CDR3 protein: CASSFTQGFYEQYF
V gene: TRBV20-1; D gene: TRBD2; CDR3 length: 15; CDR3 protein: CSARTSGRVYNEQFF
V gene: TRBV10-3; D gene: .; CDR3 length: 15; CDR3 protein: CAISTPGPQGYTQYF
V gene: TRBV12-3/TRBV12-4; D gene: .; CDR3 length: 14; CDR3 protein: CASSFGGRTGELFF
V gene: TRBV5-1; D gene: TRBD1; CDR3 length: 14; CDR3 protein: CASSLNRGQDGYTF
V gene: TRBV4-3; D gene: TRBD2; CDR3 length: 14; CDR3 protein: CASRRELAGVTQYF
V gene: TRBV5-1; D gene: .; CDR3 length: 15; CDR3 protein: CASSAQDRFIGEQYF
V gene: TRBV28; D gene: TRBD1; CDR3 length: 14; CDR3 protein: CASSFGTEGYEQYF
V gene: TRBV28; D gene: TRBD2; CDR3 length: 14; CDR3 protein: CASSSTSGKETQYF
V gene: TRBV27; D gene: .; CDR3 length: 14; CDR3 protein: CASSFEAGEDTQYF
V gene: TRBV5-1; D gene: TRBD1; CDR3 length: 16; CDR3 protein: CASSLAVYAGGETQYF